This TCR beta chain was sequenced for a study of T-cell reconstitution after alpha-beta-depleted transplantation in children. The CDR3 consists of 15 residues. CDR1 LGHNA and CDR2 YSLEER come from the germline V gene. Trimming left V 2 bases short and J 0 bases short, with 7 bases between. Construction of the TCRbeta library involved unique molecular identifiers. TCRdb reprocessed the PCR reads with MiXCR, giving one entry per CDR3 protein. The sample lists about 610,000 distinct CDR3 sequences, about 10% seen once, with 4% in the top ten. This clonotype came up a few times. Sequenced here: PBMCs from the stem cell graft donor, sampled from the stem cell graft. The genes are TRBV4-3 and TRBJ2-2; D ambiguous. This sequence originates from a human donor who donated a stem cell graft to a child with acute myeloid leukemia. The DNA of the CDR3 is TGCGCCAGCAGCCAACTACACGCGAACACCGGGGAGCTGTTTTTT. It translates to CASSQLHANTGELFF.